What follows are 14 T cell receptor beta chains derived from one specimen sequenced in a study of blood T cell repertoires in COVID-19. Assay: immunoSEQ multiplex PCR; the TCRdb copy retains only in-frame clones and omits some. The sample gives roughly 280,000 clones, approximately 85% of which show up once; approximately 10% is in the top ten. Source material: peripheral blood. These receptors were obtained from a woman in her seventies with acute or convalescent COVID-19.

This rearrangement joins TRBV12-3 or TRBV12-4 to TRBJ2-2; D remains unclear. The CDR3 spans 12 residues. The V gene lost 4 bases and the J gene lost 4 bases, with 4 bases spanning the gap. The CDR3 DNA reads as TGTGCCAGCAGTTCAGTCACCGGGGAGCTGTTTTTT. Its protein product is CASSSVTGELFF.

This rearrangement joins TRBV7-9 to TRBJ2-3; TRBD2 is a possible D gene (6 bases). The CDR3 runs 15 residues. Germline V gene sequence: CDR1 SEHNR, CDR2 FQNEAQ (reference sequence). Trimming removed 1 base at V and 4 bases at J, with 12 bases between. The CDR3 DNA reads as TGTGCCAGCAGCTTAGGTCCTCGCGGGGCAGATACGCAGTATTTT. Protein sequence: CASSLGPRGADTQYF.

The sample holds one count of this clone. The rearrangement uses TRBV7-8 and TRBJ2-1; TRBD2 matches 8 bases. The germline gives CDR1 SGHVS, CDR2 FQNEAQ. Losses at the gene ends were 1 base for V and 15 bases for J; bases not matched to a gene: 8. The CDR3 sequence is 13 residues long. As DNA, the CDR3 is TGTGCCAGCAGCTTAGTCACCAGCGGGGGCCCGTTCTTC. Amino acids: CASSLVTSGGPFF.

The chain joins TRBV5-6 to TRBJ2-5; D remains unclear. The V and J ends lost 0 bases and 5 bases respectively, with 8 bases between them. Germline V gene lookup returns CDR1 SGHDT and CDR2 YYEEEE. The CDR3 is 13 amino acids. The DNA of the CDR3 is TGTGCCAGCAGCTTGGGGAGTGTGGAGACCCAGTACTTC. This encodes CASSLGSVETQYF.

V gene TRBV29-1 combines with J gene TRBJ1-5, with no clear D. V gave up 5 bases and J gave up 7 bases, with 15 bases separating them. This CDR3 has 13 residues. CDR1 and CDR2 (germline): SQVTM, ANQGSEA. DNA of the CDR3: TGCAGCGTTCGGGAACAGCTGGAACAGCCCCAGCATTTT. Protein: CSVREQLEQPQHF.

V gene TRBV29-1 combines with J gene TRBJ2-1; D is uncertain. Looked up from germline, CDR1 is SQVTM and CDR2 is ANQGSEA. V was trimmed by 6 bases and J by 10 bases, leaving 16 bases between them. The CDR3 spans 12 residues. This CDR3 is CSVTLSGVEQFF. In nucleotides, the CDR3 is TGCAGCGTCACCCTCTCAGGTGTGGAGCAGTTCTTC.

The chain has TRBV5-4 and TRBJ2-1; TRBD2 agrees at 8 bases. V lost 4 bases and J lost 1; bases outside the gene matches: 13. The CDR3 is 18 amino acids. Germline V gives CDR1 SGHNT, CDR2 YYREEE (reference sequence). CDR3 loop: CASSHRKRGRSSYNEQFF. CDR3 coding DNA: TGTGCCAGCAGCCATAGGAAGCGGGGGCGCTCATCCTACAATGAGCAGTTCTTC.

The chain couples TRBV30 to TRBJ1-2; the match to TRBD1 covers 10 bases. Per germline, CDR1 GTSNPN and CDR2 SVGIG (reference sequence). The CDR3 loop spans 16 amino acids. Trimming took 3 bases from V and 4 from J; bases not matched to a gene: 11. CDR3 bases: TGTGCCTGGAGACCGGGACAGGGGCTTGGCGGCTATGGCTACACCTTC. It is translated as CAWRPGQGLGGYGYTF. Supplemented by reference TRBV30 and TRBJ1-2, the full variable domain reads SQTIHQWPATLVQPVGSPLSLECTVEGTSNPNLYWYRQAAGRGLQLLFYSVGIGQISSEVPQNLSASRPQDRQFILSSKKLLLSDSGFYLCAWRPGQGLGGYGYTFGSGTRLTVV.

The CDR3 sequence: CASSLSLAGGSGELFF. The CDR3 bases are TGTGCCAGCAGCTTATCACTAGCGGGGGGGTCCGGGGAGCTGTTTTTT. This chain links TRBV7-2 with TRBJ2-2, with 13 bases lining up with TRBD2. Germline CDR1 and CDR2: SGHTA and FQGNSA. V was clipped by 2 bases and J by 6 bases; unmatched bases: 3. The CDR3 loop spans 16 amino acids.

This CDR3 is CASSQPSPGNTIYF. DNA for the CDR3: TGCGCCAGCAGCCAACCGTCCCCTGGAAACACCATATATTTT. V usage is TRBV4-1 and J usage is TRBJ1-3; D is undetermined. The CDR3 totals 14 residues. The germline V gene has CDR1 MGHRA and CDR2 YSYEKL. V lost 2 bases to trimming and J lost 2 bases, with 7 bases between them.

The rearrangement joins TRBV5-1 to TRBJ2-5; TRBD2 aligns across 8 bases. The CDR3 sequence is 14 residues long. Germline CDR1 SGHRS, CDR2 YFSETQ. V was clipped by 2 bases and J by 6 bases; unmatched bases: 6. The CDR3 nucleotides are TGCGCCAGCAGCTTCGGGGGGGCCCGACAGACCCAGTACTTC. Translating gives CASSFGGARQTQYF.

Here the CDR3 reads CASSPPGLRIGNTEAFF. In nucleotides, the CDR3 is TGTGCCAGCTCACCACCGGGACTCCGAATAGGGAACACTGAAGCTTTCTTT. The chain has TRBV18 and TRBJ1-1, with D possibly TRBD1 on 5 matching bases. This CDR3 contains 17 residues. Germline V gene data show CDR1 as KGHSH and CDR2 as LQKENI. Trimming left V 0 bases short and J 1 base short, with 15 bases between.

The V gene is TRBV18, the J gene TRBJ2-1; 10 nucleotides match TRBD2. This CDR3 contains 13 residues. The ends lost 9 bases at V and 6 bases at J; junction bases unmatched: 5. Germline V CDR1 and CDR2: KGHSH, LQKENI. The CDR3 reads CASQRGGLNEQFF. The CDR3 nucleotides are TGTGCCAGTCAGCGGGGGGGCCTCAATGAGCAGTTCTTC.

The chain has TRBV19 and TRBJ1-6; D perhaps matches TRBD1 (6 bases). Trimming removed 9 bases from V and 3 bases from J, with 21 bases in between. Germline CDR1 reads LNHDA; CDR2 reads SQIVND (reference sequence). The CDR3 is made up of 17 amino acids. The CDR3 nucleotides are TGTGCCAGCCATGGGGGCACAACTAGAAACTATAATTCACCCCTCCACTTT. Its protein product is CASHGGTTRNYNSPLHF.